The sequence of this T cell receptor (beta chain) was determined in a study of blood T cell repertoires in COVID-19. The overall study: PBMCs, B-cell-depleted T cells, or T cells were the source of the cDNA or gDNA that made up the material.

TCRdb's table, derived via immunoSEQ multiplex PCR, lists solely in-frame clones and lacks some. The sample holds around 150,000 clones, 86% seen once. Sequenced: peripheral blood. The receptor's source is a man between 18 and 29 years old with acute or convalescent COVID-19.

The CDR3 sequence is CASSEAIGVGTEAFF. CDR3 DNA: TGTGCCAGCAGTGAAGCGATAGGGGTGGGCACTGAAGCTTTCTTT. The rearrangement joins TRBV6-1 to TRBJ1-1; a possible D gene is TRBD1 (5 bases). In germline, CDR1 is MNHNS, CDR2 SASEGT. The CDR3 contains 15 residues. The V gene lost 0 bases and the J gene lost 4 bases, with 12 bases spanning the gap.